This TCR beta chain was identified during a study of Graves' ophthalmopathy and Graves' hyperthyroidism listed by TCRdb under 2018. Background for the entire study: Peripheral blood samples were taken at the time of initial diagnosis, before any treatment was given. Following sampling, methimazole starting at 30 mg daily was administered to hyperthyroidism patients, and high-dose intravenous methylprednisolone was administered to ophthalmopathy patients. In total, over 130 blood samples were TCR-sequenced: some 40 ophthalmopathy, around 75 hyperthyroidism and some 17 hyperthyroidism-to-ophthalmopathy patients. An independent validation cohort comprised 18 hyperthyroidism patients and over 15 patients who later progressed from hyperthyroidism to ophthalmopathy. TCR beta repertoire signatures were used to distinguish Graves' ophthalmopathy from Graves' hyperthyroidism and to predict progression to ophthalmopathy. A discovery set of 100 patients (43 ophthalmopathy, about 58 stable hyperthyroidism) was enrolled to explore V-J signatures distinguishing ophthalmopathy from hyperthyroidism. T-cell repertoires of thyroid tissue and blood were compared in over 5 hyperthyroidism patients. The 95 to 100 discovery patients were randomly split 7:3 into training and test sets.

TCR beta CDR3 regions were amplified from RNA transcripts for repertoire sequencing. The first round of RT-PCR was done with HTBI primers and the Qiagen OneStep RT-PCR kit, and was followed by a second round of multiplex PCR, then size selection and purification. Libraries were sequenced on an Illumina HiSeq2000 using paired-end 100 bp reads. The original pipeline was this. SOAPnuke was used to process the reads, throwing out any read that had adapters, had uncalled bases, had a mean Phred below 15, or lacked an exact constant-primer or identifier match. High-quality paired reads were merged with COPE v1.2.5. Unique nucleotide sequences were defined as clonotypes and aligned to IMGT TRB V, D and J references using MiTCR v1.1. The analysis was limited to V-J combinations with a frequency above 0.0001, which together covered more than 98% of repertoires. For each V-J combination, a TCR clonal expansion and chaos score was defined as F50 clonal expansion divided by the chaos observed in the TCRdist matrix. Features were reduced by Welch's t-statistics and random forest to over 10 V-J combinations, which fed a naive Bayes classifier. The Morisita-Horn index was used to measure how similar the thyroid and blood repertoires were. TCRdb ran its own pipeline on the public reads, namely fastp trimming at Q25 and MiXCR clone calling, and kept in-frame beta chains. Each entry merges the rows of one CDR3 protein and shows their most common DNA and genes. TCRdb, not the original authors, processed these V and J calls. This sample comprises a few hundred thousand distinct CDR3 sequences, approximately 15% of them detected only once. Roughly 7% of the sample belongs to the ten largest clones.

CDR1 MNHEY and CDR2 SMNVEV were looked up in the germline V gene (reference sequence). From the cysteine up to the phenylalanine, the CDR3 has a length of 13 residues. Only the CDR3 DNA stays, 39 bases, in frame from base 1. V is cut by 7 bases and J by 0 bases, and the space between the germline ends is 9 bases. This clonotype was found many times. It has no known antigen specificity. Base qualities were left out, and no much larger clone turns up one base away. Hyperthyroidism was defined as stable when no progression to ophthalmopathy occurred within 18 months of follow-up. Hyperthyroidism patients were newly diagnosed, were aged 18 to 65 years, and had a disease duration under 2 months. Patients were excluded if they had other autoimmune diseases, uncontrolled infections, pregnancy or lactation. Diagnosis was based on clinical symptoms, serum thyroxine, TRAb, thyroid ultrasound and orbital computed tomography. PBMCs were isolated from about 10 ml of fresh peripheral blood by Ficoll-Paque density gradient centrifugation. Total RNA was extracted with Trizol reagent and quality-checked on an Agilent 2100 Bioanalyzer.

The research as a whole found: No statistical method was used to predetermine the sample size, and group allocation was not hidden from the investigators. In validation, the model predicted ophthalmopathy progression with less than 71% sensitivity and roughly 78% specificity; eleven to twelve predicted patients were CT-confirmed with GO in a median of approximately six months. Most of the expanded thyroid clonotypes with a frequency above 0.001 were also detected in blood, and it was suggested that the thyroid immune response may be reflected by blood repertoires. In cross-validation, the 13-signature model distinguished ophthalmopathy from stable hyperthyroidism with 85% to 90% sensitivity and about 81% specificity, and in the test set the corresponding values were roughly 80% and 76%.

This chain is built from TRBV27 and TRBJ1-1; no D gene can be assigned with confidence. This TCR was sampled from a woman aged 18-29 years with stable Graves' hyperthyroidism. Donor details come from another sample of the same person, matched by shared clones. Material for sequencing was peripheral blood. This receptor carries the CDR3 CASISSMNTEAFF. The bases are TGTGCCAGCATTAGCTCTATGAACACTGAAGCTTTCTTT.